This entry concerns a single TCR beta chain. Its matching antigen is unknown. In TCRdb, the reads were re-called with MiXCR into one record per CDR3 protein. The table has fewer than 300,000 distinct CDR3 sequences, roughly 26% seen once. The CDR3 length is 16 residues. V was shortened by 4 bases and J by 4 bases, with 15 bases between the two germline ends. CDR1 and CDR2 (germline): SGHRS, YFSETQ. This specimen belongs to a study of T cell repertoires in cytomegalovirus infection. Overall study context: Indicated by public TCR beta signatures were CMV infection and matching HLA type. Study observations and caveats: Carriers of CMV and the relevant HLA type were discriminated by public TCR beta frequency. It was HLA-C-restricted CMV-specific TCR beta clonotypes that dominated the response ex vivo.

This TCR was recovered from a human donor in good health (CMV status not recorded). Some clones in this sample may be carry-over from other donors' samples. The chain carries TRBV5-1 and TRBJ2-6; possibly TRBD1 for D (6 bases). The sequenced sample was PBMCs. CDR3 in DNA: TGCGCCAGCAGCCCCCAGTCAGGGGCCGGGGCCAACGTCCTGACTTTC. Protein product: CASSPQSGAGANVLTF. Combining the CDR3 with reference TRBV5-1 and TRBJ2-6 gives the whole variable domain KAGVTQTPRYLIKTRGQQVTLSCSPISGHRSVSWYQQTPGQGLQFLFEYFSETQRNKGNFPGRFSGRQFSNSRSEMNVSTLELGDSALYLCASSPQSGAGANVLTFGAGSRLTVL.